This T cell receptor beta chain was observed in a study of blood T cell repertoires in COVID-19. Study details: Sources were T cells, B-cell-depleted T cells, or PBMCs; the material itself was cDNA or gDNA.

Sequenced by immunoSEQ multiplex PCR; TCRdb stores in-frame clones only, minus some. The sample lists around 220,000 clones; more than 70% were seen once. Germline V CDR1 and CDR2: MNHEY, SVGEGT. The CDR3 runs to 16 residues. Trimming took 6 bases from V and 2 from J; bases not matched to a gene: 9. This clone was seen a handful of times. The receptor was isolated from a woman aged 40 to 49 who had recovered from COVID-19. V gene TRBV6-2 or TRBV6-3 combines with J gene TRBJ1-1, with 10 bases matching TRBD1. Specimen: peripheral blood. The CDR3 bases are TGTGCCAGCAGCCCTCGGACAGGGGGGACCAACACTGAAGCTTTCTTT. Its protein product is CASSPRTGGTNTEAFF.